The rows below give T cell receptor beta chains drawn from one sample of a study of blood T cells in healthy people across ages. TCRdb used MiXCR to reprocess the 5' RACE reads, holding one entry per CDR3 protein. Among roughly 1.7 million distinct CDR3 sequences listed, roughly a third were seen once. The specimen was blood. The receptor set was obtained from a woman under 40 in good health. The CDR3 runs from the conserved cysteine through the conserved F or W. D genes are given only for firm matches. For some rows the clone size is stated as once, few or many, or as a class when expanded; others skip it.

V gene: TRBV7-9
D gene: TRBD2
clone size: NA
J gene: TRBJ2-5
CDR3 DNA: TGTTCCAGCAGCCCAAGGACTAGCGGGGGGGCCGGAGAGACCCAGTACTTC
CDR3 protein: CSSSPRTSGGAGETQYF

V gene: TRBV6-1
D gene: TRBD1
clone size: NA
J gene: TRBJ1-1
CDR3 DNA: TGTGCCAGCAGAGTGAGGGGGCTCAGCGGGAACACTGAAGCTTTCTTT
CDR3 protein: CASRVRGLSGNTEAFF

V gene: TRBV10-3
D gene: TRBD2
clone size: NA
J gene: TRBJ2-1
CDR3 DNA: TGTGCCATCAGTCCGACTAGCGGGCCGAATGAGCAGTTCTTC
CDR3 protein: CAISPTSGPNEQFF

V gene: TRBV30
D gene: NA
clone size: few
J gene: TRBJ2-1
CDR3 DNA: TGTGCCTGGAGTTCAGGGGGAGGGTCCGGATTTTCCTACAATGAGCAGTTCTTC
CDR3 protein: CAWSSGGGSGFSYNEQFF

V gene: TRBV3-1
D gene: NA
clone size: NA
J gene: TRBJ1-1
CDR3 DNA: TGTGCCAGCAGCCAAAATAGTGGCAGGGCCCCTGAAGCTTTCTTT
CDR3 protein: CASSQNSGRAPEAFF

V gene: TRBV5-1
D gene: NA
clone size: NA
J gene: TRBJ1-5
CDR3 DNA: TGCGCCAGCAGCTCCCCCGGCGGGCCCCGGCATTTT
CDR3 protein: CASSSPGGPRHF

V gene: TRBV12-3/TRBV12-4
D gene: NA
clone size: NA
J gene: TRBJ2-7
CDR3 DNA: TGTGCCAGCAGTAGGGGCCAGTGGGAGCGGTACTTC
CDR3 protein: CASSRGQWERYF

V gene: TRBV7-2
D gene: NA
clone size: NA
J gene: TRBJ2-4
CDR3 DNA: TGTGCCAGCAGCTTAGAAATCATTGGGGGTAATGCCAAAAACATTCAGTACTTC
CDR3 protein: CASSLEIIGGNAKNIQYF

V gene: TRBV7-9
D gene: TRBD1
clone size: NA
J gene: TRBJ1-1
CDR3 DNA: TGTGCCAGCAGTTGGGGACAGGGTTCGGGGGTAGCTTTCTTT
CDR3 protein: CASSWGQGSGVAFF

V gene: TRBV15
D gene: TRBD1
clone size: NA
J gene: TRBJ2-3
CDR3 DNA: TGTGCCACCAGCAGTAGCAGGGGGCTTAGCACAGATACGCAGTATTTT
CDR3 protein: CATSSSRGLSTDTQYF

V gene: TRBV29-1
D gene: NA
clone size: NA
J gene: TRBJ2-4
CDR3 DNA: TGCAGCGCAGACTTCAGCGGTATAAACATTCAGTACTTC
CDR3 protein: CSADFSGINIQYF

V gene: TRBV3-1
D gene: NA
clone size: NA
J gene: TRBJ2-7
CDR3 DNA: TGTGCCAGCAGCCAAGCGTGGGCCAGCTCCTACGAGCAGTACTTC
CDR3 protein: CASSQAWASSYEQYF

V gene: TRBV10-3
D gene: TRBD1
clone size: NA
J gene: TRBJ1-2
CDR3 DNA: TGTGCCATCAGTGAGTCGGGACAGGCCGAAGGCTACACCTTC
CDR3 protein: CAISESGQAEGYTF

V gene: TRBV6-1
D gene: TRBD1
clone size: NA
J gene: TRBJ2-3
CDR3 DNA: TGTGCCAGCAGAACGGGACAGGGGTCAGATACGCAGTATTTT
CDR3 protein: CASRTGQGSDTQYF

V gene: TRBV6-2/TRBV6-3
D gene: NA
clone size: NA
J gene: TRBJ1-2
CDR3 DNA: TGTGCCAGCAGCCCCTTTGGGGAGGACTATGGCTACACCTTC
CDR3 protein: CASSPFGEDYGYTF

V gene: TRBV5-1
D gene: TRBD2
clone size: NA
J gene: TRBJ2-1
CDR3 DNA: TGCGCCAGCAGCCCCAGTAGCGGGGGCAGATACAATGAGCAGTTCTTC
CDR3 protein: CASSPSSGGRYNEQFF

V gene: TRBV2
D gene: NA
clone size: NA
J gene: TRBJ1-1
CDR3 DNA: TGTGCCAGCAGTGAAGTGGTCGAAGGCACTGAAGCTTTCTTT
CDR3 protein: CASSEVVEGTEAFF